This T cell receptor beta chain was sequenced for a study of blood T cell repertoires in COVID-19. Turning to the study itself: Specimens from acute and convalescent COVID-19 originated in the United States, Italy and Spain. From T cells, B-cell-depleted T cells, or PBMCs came the material, which was cDNA or gDNA.

This CDR3 region has 16 residues. Germline assignment: CDR1 SGHDT and CDR2 YYEEEE. V was cut by 0 bases and J by 0 bases, with 7 bases left in between. The authors' processing: How many nucleated cells were present was estimated from reference gene primer amplification. Data came from immunoSEQ multiplex PCR; TCRdb stores just in-frame clones and leaves some out. V, J and clone size are taken as reported in that table, and D and trimming were inferred from the DNA itself. The sample holds over 100,000 clones; roughly three quarters are singletons and the top ten take 3% to 4.5%. The sequence was collected from a woman older than 75 with acute or convalescent COVID-19. The gene calls are TRBV5-6 and TRBJ1-6; D ambiguous. Sequenced input: peripheral blood. The CDR3 sequence is CASSLGASSYNSPLHF. The DNA for the CDR3 is TGTGCCAGCAGCTTGGGAGCGAGCTCCTATAATTCACCCCTCCACTTT.